This TCR beta chain derives from a study of control samples from healthy donors and cancer patients. The CDR3 length is 15 residues. V was pared by 1 base and J by 1 base, with 10 bases between. Germline V gene sequence: CDR1 LNHDA, CDR2 SQIVND (reference sequence). Sequenced by immunoSEQ multiplex PCR; TCRdb stores in-frame clones only, minus some. The table lists approximately 94,000 clones, more than 85% of them singletons. The genes are TRBV19 and TRBJ1-1; D is unclear. This TCR came from a woman aged 50 to 65 in good health. Sequencing was done on a sample of blood. In DNA form, the CDR3 reads TGTGCCAGTAGTATAGTCGGGCAGTCGAACACTGAAGCTTTCTTT. Translating gives CASSIVGQSNTEAFF.